This T cell receptor beta chain was sequenced for a study of blood T cell repertoires in COVID-19. Study summary: Samples came from the United States, Italy and Spain, spanning acute and convalescent COVID-19. Sample material is recorded as cDNA or gDNA derived from T cells, B-cell-depleted T cells, or PBMCs.

Original methodology: Estimates of nucleated cell counts were drawn from the amplification of reference gene primers. Sequencing used immunoSEQ multiplex PCR; TCRdb keeps in-frame clones, though not all of them. That table supplies the V and J calls and clone size; D and trimming were determined from the DNA. In the table there are roughly 32,000 clones, 70% to 90% of which are singletons. The CDR3 extends over 14 amino acids. Germline CDR1 and CDR2: MGHRA and YSYEKL. Trimming took 4 bases from V and 11 from J, leaving 19 bases between them. The V call is TRBV4-1, the J call TRBJ2-3, with D perhaps TRBD2 (5 bases). This sequence was found in a woman at least 80 years old with active or convalescent COVID-19. The sample was peripheral blood. The CDR3 bases are TGCGCCAGCAGCCCCGGACTCGCCACCGGCGAGCAGTATTTT. It yields the protein CASSPGLATGEQYF.